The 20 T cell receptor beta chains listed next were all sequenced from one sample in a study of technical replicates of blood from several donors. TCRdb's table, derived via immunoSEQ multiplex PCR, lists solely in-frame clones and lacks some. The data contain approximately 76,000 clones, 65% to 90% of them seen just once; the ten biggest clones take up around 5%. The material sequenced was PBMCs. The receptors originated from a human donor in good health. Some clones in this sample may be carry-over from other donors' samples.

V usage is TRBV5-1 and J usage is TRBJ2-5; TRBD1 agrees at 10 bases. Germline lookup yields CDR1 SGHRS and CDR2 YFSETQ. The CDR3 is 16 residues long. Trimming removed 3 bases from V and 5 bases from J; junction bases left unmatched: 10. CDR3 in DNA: TGCGCCAGCAGCTCCCTGACAGGGGGCTTGTCCGAGACCCAGTACTTC. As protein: CASSSLTGGLSETQYF. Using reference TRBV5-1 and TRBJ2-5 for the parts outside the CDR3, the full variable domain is KAGVTQTPRYLIKTRGQQVTLSCSPISGHRSVSWYQQTPGQGLQFLFEYFSETQRNKGNFPGRFSGRQFSNSRSEMNVSTLELGDSALYLCASSSLTGGLSETQYFGPGTRLLVL.

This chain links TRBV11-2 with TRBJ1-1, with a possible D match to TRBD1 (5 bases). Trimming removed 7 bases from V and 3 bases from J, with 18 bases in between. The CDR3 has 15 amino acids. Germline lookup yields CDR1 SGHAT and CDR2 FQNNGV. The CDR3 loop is CASTRRGDSDTEAFF. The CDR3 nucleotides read TGTGCCAGCACCAGACGGGGGGACTCGGACACTGAAGCTTTCTTT.

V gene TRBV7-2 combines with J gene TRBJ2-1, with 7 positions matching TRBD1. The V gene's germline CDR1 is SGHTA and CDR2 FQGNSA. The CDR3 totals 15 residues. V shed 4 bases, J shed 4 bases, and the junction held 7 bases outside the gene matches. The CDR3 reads CASSSGTAFYNEQFF. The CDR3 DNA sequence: TGTGCCAGCAGCTCCGGGACAGCGTTTTACAATGAGCAGTTCTTC.

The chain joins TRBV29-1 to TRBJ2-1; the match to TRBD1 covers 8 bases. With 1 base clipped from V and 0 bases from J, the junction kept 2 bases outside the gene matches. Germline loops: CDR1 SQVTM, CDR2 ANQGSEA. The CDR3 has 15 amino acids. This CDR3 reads CSVEGDRGSYNEQFF. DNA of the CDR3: TGCAGCGTTGAAGGAGACAGGGGCTCCTACAATGAGCAGTTCTTC.

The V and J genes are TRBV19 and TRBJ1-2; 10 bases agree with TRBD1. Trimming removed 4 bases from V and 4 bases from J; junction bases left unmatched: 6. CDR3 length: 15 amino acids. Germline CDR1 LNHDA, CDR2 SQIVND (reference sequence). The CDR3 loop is CASSSETGGGYGYTF. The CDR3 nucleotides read TGTGCCAGTAGTAGCGAGACAGGGGGCGGCTATGGCTACACCTTC.

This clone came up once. DNA of the CDR3: TGTGCCAGCAGCGGGGGACTTCTCCAGTATTTT. It translates to CASSGGLLQYF. The chain employs TRBV7-2 and TRBJ2-3, with D tentatively TRBD2 (6 bases). Per the germline V gene, CDR1 is SGHTA and CDR2 is FQGNSA. V lost 5 bases, J lost 12 bases, and 12 bases lay in between. CDR3 length: 11 residues.

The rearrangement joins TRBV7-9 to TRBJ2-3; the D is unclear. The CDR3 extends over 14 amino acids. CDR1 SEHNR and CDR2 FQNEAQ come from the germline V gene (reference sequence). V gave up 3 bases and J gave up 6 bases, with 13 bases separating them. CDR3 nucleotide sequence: TGTGCCAGCAGCTTCAGTCAGATTAAGGATACGCAGTATTTT. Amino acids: CASSFSQIKDTQYF.

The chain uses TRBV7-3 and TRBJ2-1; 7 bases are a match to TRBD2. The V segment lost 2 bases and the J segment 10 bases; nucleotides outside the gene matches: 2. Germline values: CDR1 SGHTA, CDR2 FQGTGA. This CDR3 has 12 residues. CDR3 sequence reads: CASSLRAGEQFF. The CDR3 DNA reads TGTGCCAGCAGCTTACGAGCGGGGGAGCAGTTCTTC.

CDR3 protein: CASSWQGEYTEAFF. The DNA of the CDR3 is TGTGCCAGCAGCTGGCAGGGCGAGTACACTGAAGCTTTCTTT. This chain connects TRBV6-5 to TRBJ1-1; possible D gene TRBD1, 5 bases. V lost 6 bases and J lost 3, with 14 bases in between. The CDR3 loop spans 14 amino acids. From germline, CDR1 is MNHEY and CDR2 SVGAGI.

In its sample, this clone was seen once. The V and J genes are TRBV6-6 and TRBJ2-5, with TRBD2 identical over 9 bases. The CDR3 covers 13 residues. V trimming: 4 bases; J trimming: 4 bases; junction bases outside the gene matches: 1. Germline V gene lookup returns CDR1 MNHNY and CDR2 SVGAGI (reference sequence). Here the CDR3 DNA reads TGTGCCAGCAGTTTGGGACTAGCAGAGACCCAGTACTTC. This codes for CASSLGLAETQYF.

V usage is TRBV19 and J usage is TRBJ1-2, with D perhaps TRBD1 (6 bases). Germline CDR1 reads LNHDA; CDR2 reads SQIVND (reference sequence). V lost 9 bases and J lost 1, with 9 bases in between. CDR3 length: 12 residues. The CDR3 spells CASEDSNYGYTF. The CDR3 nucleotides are TGTGCCAGCGAGGACAGTAACTATGGCTACACCTTC.

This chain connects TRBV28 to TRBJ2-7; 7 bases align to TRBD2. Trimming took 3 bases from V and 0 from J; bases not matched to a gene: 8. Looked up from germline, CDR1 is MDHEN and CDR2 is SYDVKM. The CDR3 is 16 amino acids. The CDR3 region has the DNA TGTGCCAGCAGTTTTATCTTGGGGGGGAGCTCCTACGAGCAGTACTTC. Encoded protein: CASSFILGGSSYEQYF.

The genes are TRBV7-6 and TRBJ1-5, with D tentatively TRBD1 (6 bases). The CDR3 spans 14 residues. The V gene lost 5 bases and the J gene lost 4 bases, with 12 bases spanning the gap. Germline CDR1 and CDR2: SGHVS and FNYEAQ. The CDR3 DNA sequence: TGTGCCAGCAGCCCGGACAGTGGGAATCAGCCCCAGCATTTT. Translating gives CASSPDSGNQPQHF.

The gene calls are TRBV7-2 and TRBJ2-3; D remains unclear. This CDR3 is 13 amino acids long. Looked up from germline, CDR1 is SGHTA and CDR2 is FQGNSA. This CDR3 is CGTSARYTDTQYF. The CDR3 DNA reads TGTGGTACCTCCGCGCGCTACACAGATACGCAGTATTTT.

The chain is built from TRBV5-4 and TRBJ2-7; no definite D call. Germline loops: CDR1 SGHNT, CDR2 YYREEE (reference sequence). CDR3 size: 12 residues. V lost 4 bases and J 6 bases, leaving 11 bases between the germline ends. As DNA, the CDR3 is TGTGCCAGCAGCGAGCGATTCGGCGAGCAGTACTTC. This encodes CASSERFGEQYF.

The CDR3 coding sequence is TGTGCCAGCTCACAGGACAGAATGAACACTGAAGCTTTCTTT. This encodes CASSQDRMNTEAFF. This rearrangement joins TRBV18 to TRBJ1-1; TRBD1 is a possible D gene (6 bases). V lost 4 bases and J lost 0, with 9 bases in between. In germline, CDR1 is KGHSH, CDR2 LQKENI. The CDR3 runs to 14 residues.

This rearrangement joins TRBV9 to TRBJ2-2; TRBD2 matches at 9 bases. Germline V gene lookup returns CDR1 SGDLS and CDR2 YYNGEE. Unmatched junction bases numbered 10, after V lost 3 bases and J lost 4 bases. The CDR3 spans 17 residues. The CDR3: CASSGRRGGPVTGELFF. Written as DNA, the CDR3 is TGTGCCAGCAGCGGGCGGCGGGGGGGCCCCGTCACCGGGGAGCTGTTTTTT.

CDR3 amino acids: CASSWTTRGNTEAFF. CDR3 nucleotides: TGTGCCAGCAGCTGGACAACCAGGGGGAACACTGAAGCTTTCTTT. This chain links TRBV7-9 with TRBJ1-1; D is perhaps TRBD1 (6 bases). Trimming stripped 4 bases from V and 1 base from J, with 13 bases between. Germline V gene lookup returns CDR1 SEHNR and CDR2 FQNEAQ (reference sequence). This CDR3 region has 15 residues.

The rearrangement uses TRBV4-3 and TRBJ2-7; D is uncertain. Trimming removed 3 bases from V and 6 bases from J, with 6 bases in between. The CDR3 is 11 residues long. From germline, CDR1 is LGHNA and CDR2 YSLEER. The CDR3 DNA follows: TGCGCCAGCAGCCACGGTCGCGAGCAGTACTTC. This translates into CASSHGREQYF.

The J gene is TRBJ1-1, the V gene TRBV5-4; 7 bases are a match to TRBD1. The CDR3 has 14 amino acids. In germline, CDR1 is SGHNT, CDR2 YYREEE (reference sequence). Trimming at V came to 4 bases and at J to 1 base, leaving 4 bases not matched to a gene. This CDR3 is CASSPGQRNTEAFF. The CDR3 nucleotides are TGTGCCAGCAGCCCGGGACAGAGGAACACTGAAGCTTTCTTT.